The 18 T cell receptor beta chains presented below share a single source sample, sequenced in a study of shared clonotypes between healthy human individuals. Some clones are missing from TCRdb's copy, which holds only in-frame ones; the method was immunoSEQ multiplex PCR. The profile covers some 2,000,000 clones, with under 97% appearing a single time and roughly 0.13% taken by the ten largest. The sequenced material came from naive CD4+ T cells sorted from blood. Stated subset: CD45RA+ positively selected. These receptor sequences come from a man aged 18-30 years in good health.

The gene calls are TRBV7-2 and TRBJ2-1; no reliable D call. This CDR3 region has 14 residues. Trimming stripped 2 bases from V and 3 bases from J, with 8 bases between. Per the germline V gene, CDR1 is SGHTA and CDR2 is FQGNSA. CDR3 in DNA: TGTGCCAGCAGCTTAATGGCAGGCTACAATGAGCAGTTCTTC. Amino acids: CASSLMAGYNEQFF.

The rearrangement joins TRBV5-6 to TRBJ2-7; a weak D match, TRBD1 (7 bases). Germline V gene sequence: CDR1 SGHDT, CDR2 YYEEEE. The CDR3 spans 14 residues. V was cut by 0 bases and J by 5 bases, with 12 bases left in between. The CDR3 region is CASSLEAGGNEQYF. The CDR3 DNA is TGTGCCAGCAGCTTGGAGGCAGGGGGGAACGAGCAGTACTTC.

This chain connects TRBV10-3 to TRBJ2-1; tentative D call: TRBD2 (6 bases). CDR3 length: 16 amino acids. CDR1 is ENHRY, CDR2 SYGVKD, per germline. Trimming cost V 0 bases and J 0 bases, with 9 bases left between them. The CDR3 sequence: CAISESWGVSYNEQFF. The DNA of the CDR3 is TGTGCCATCAGTGAGTCGTGGGGGGTCTCCTACAATGAGCAGTTCTTC.

The chain links TRBV7-6 to TRBJ1-1; D gene unclear. From germline, CDR1 is SGHVS and CDR2 FNYEAQ. Trimming left V 5 bases short and J 6 bases short, with 13 bases between. The CDR3 is 13 residues long. The CDR3 spells CASSLDPSAEAFF. The CDR3 bases are TGTGCCAGCAGCCTAGACCCGTCCGCTGAAGCTTTCTTT. Combining the CDR3 with reference TRBV7-6 and TRBJ1-1 gives the whole variable domain GAGVSQSPRYKVTKRGQDVALRCDPISGHVSLYWYRQALGQGPEFLTYFNYEAQQDKSGLPNDRFSAERPEGSISTLTIQRTEQRDSAMYRCASSLDPSAEAFFGQGTRLTVV.

Comment on this clone: Other DNA variants within this sample encode the same CDR3. The chain combines TRBV18 with TRBJ1-1, with D perhaps matching TRBD1 (5 bases). Germline V lookup: CDR1 KGHSH, CDR2 LQKENI. V lost 3 bases, J lost 2 bases, and 7 bases lay in between. The CDR3 spans 13 residues. The CDR3 nucleotides read TGTGCCAGCTCACCCACAGGAAACACTGAAGCTTTCTTT. Residues: CASSPTGNTEAFF.

This clone appeared once. The chain has TRBV5-1 and TRBJ2-1; 8 nucleotides agree with TRBD2. The CDR3 length is 18 residues. J was trimmed by 0 bases and V by 7 bases; bases with no gene match: 15. The germline V gene encodes CDR1 SGHRS and CDR2 YFSETQ. CDR3 in DNA: TGCGCCAGCCAAACTACTAGCGGAACCTGGAGCTCCTACAATGAGCAGTTCTTC. Its protein product is CASQTTSGTWSSYNEQFF.

The V gene is TRBV10-3, the J gene TRBJ2-7, with D uncertain. Germline CDR1 reads ENHRY; CDR2 reads SYGVKD. V lost 0 bases, J lost 7 bases, and 16 bases lay in between. This CDR3 comprises 15 residues. As DNA, the CDR3 is TGTGCCATCAGTGAGTCGACTCCCCCCTGGCTAGAGCAGTACTTC. Translating it yields CAISESTPPWLEQYF.

The CDR3 region has the DNA TGTGCCAGCAGTTATCGGACAGGGACGATGAACACTGAAGCTTTCTTT. Translation: CASSYRTGTMNTEAFF. This chain uses TRBV6-5 with TRBJ1-1, with 8 bases aligning to TRBD1. The CDR3 consists of 16 residues. With 3 bases clipped from V and 0 bases from J, the junction kept 6 bases outside the gene matches. Germline V gene data show CDR1 as MNHEY and CDR2 as SVGAGI.

CDR3 in DNA: TGTGCCAGCAGCGGAGGGACAGTTGATCAGCCCCAGCATTTT. This sequence encodes CASSGGTVDQPQHF. This chain uses TRBV6-5 with TRBJ1-5; TRBD1 aligns across 7 bases. With 6 bases clipped from V and 5 bases from J, the junction kept 7 bases outside the gene matches. Germline V lookup: CDR1 MNHEY, CDR2 SVGAGI. The CDR3 is 14 amino acids.

Points on this clone: The same CDR3 also results from other DNA sequences found in this sample. V gene TRBV10-3 combines with J gene TRBJ2-6; D ambiguous. From germline, CDR1 is ENHRY and CDR2 SYGVKD. The length of the CDR3 is 15 residues. V lost 0 bases and J 0 bases, leaving 3 bases between the germline ends. CDR3 bases: TGTGCCATCAGTGAGTCGAGCTCTGGGGCCAACGTCCTGACTTTC. Its protein is CAISESSSGANVLTF.

The table lists this clone with a count of one. V and J are TRBV19 and TRBJ1-2, with 7 bases aligning to TRBD1. Unmatched junction bases numbered 15, after V lost 7 bases and J lost 4 bases. CDR1 and CDR2 from the germline V gene are LNHDA and SQIVND (reference sequence). The CDR3 has 16 amino acids. Written as DNA, the CDR3 is TGTGCCAGTAACGGTTGGACAGGCGGAAGGGTCTATGGCTACACCTTC. This encodes CASNGWTGGRVYGYTF. The whole variable domain, remainder taken from reference TRBV19 and TRBJ1-2, is DGGITQSPKYLFRKEGQNVTLSCEQNLNHDAMYWYRQDPGQGLRLIYYSQIVNDFQKGDIAEGYSVSREKKESFPLTVTSAQKNPTAFYLCASNGWTGGRVYGYTFGSGTRLTVV.

The chain is built from TRBV30 and TRBJ1-3, with unresolved D. In germline, CDR1 is GTSNPN, CDR2 SVGIG (reference sequence). The CDR3 runs 13 residues. Trimming removed 8 bases at V and 4 bases at J, with 15 bases between. CDR3 region: CARAEVSGNTIYF. The CDR3 region has the DNA TGTGCCCGTGCTGAAGTTTCGGGAAACACCATATATTTT.

This sequence joins TRBV9 and TRBJ2-2, with TRBD2 matching over 9 bases. Germline assignment: CDR1 SGDLS and CDR2 YYNGEE. V lost 0 bases to trimming and J lost 2 bases; unmatched junction nucleotides: 2. The CDR3 extends over 16 amino acids. In DNA, the CDR3 is TGTGCCAGCAGCGTAGGGGGACTAGCTAACACCGGGGAGCTGTTTTTT. Protein sequence: CASSVGGLANTGELFF.

In regard to this clone: The sample has other DNA sequences that encode this CDR3 too. Here the CDR3 reads CASSERQGNQPQHF. CDR3 sequence (DNA): TGTGCCAGCAGTGAAAGACAGGGCAATCAGCCCCAGCATTTT. The V gene is TRBV2, the J gene TRBJ1-5; TRBD1 is a possible D gene (6 bases). The CDR3 length is 14 residues. Germline CDR1 SNHLY, CDR2 FYNNEI. The V end was cut by 2 bases, the J end by 2 bases, with 7 bases between. The full variable domain, its missing parts supplied by reference TRBV2 and TRBJ1-5, is EPEVTQTPSHQVTQMGQEVILRCVPISNHLYFYWYRQILGQKVEFLVSFYNNEISEKSEIFDDQFSVERPDGSNFTLKIRSTKLEDSAMYFCASSERQGNQPQHFGDGTRLSIL.

This clone showed up just once. CDR3 DNA: TGTGCCAGCACCCATGCTACGAGCTCCTACAATGAGCAGTTCTTC. This encodes CASTHATSSYNEQFF. The chain recombines TRBV11-2 with TRBJ2-1; D call uncertain. V shed 7 bases and J shed 0 bases, with 13 bases lying between them. This CDR3 is 15 amino acids long. The germline V gene encodes CDR1 SGHAT and CDR2 FQNNGV.

The V and J genes are TRBV5-6 and TRBJ2-7; D uncertain. The CDR3 is 15 amino acids. Trimming left V 1 base short and J 0 bases short, with 11 bases between. The germline V gene encodes CDR1 SGHDT and CDR2 YYEEEE. As DNA, the CDR3 is TGTGCCAGCAGCTTGACAGTTGCTAGCTCCTACGAGCAGTACTTC. Translated, it gives CASSLTVASSYEQYF.

This rearrangement joins TRBV11-2 to TRBJ2-3, with D unclear. V was pared by 1 base and J by 5 bases, with 10 bases between. Germline CDR1 is SGHAT and CDR2 is FQNNGV. This CDR3 has 14 residues. CDR3 sequence: CASSLGSRGDTQYF. In nucleotides, the CDR3 is TGTGCCAGCAGCTTAGGTTCCAGAGGAGATACGCAGTATTTT.

This clone was observed a single time. The CDR3 nucleotides read TGTGCCAGCAGCTTAGAGCGAAACTATGGCTACACCTTC. It specifies CASSLERNYGYTF. This rearrangement joins TRBV7-8 to TRBJ1-2; no definite D call. V was clipped by 1 base and J by 2 bases, with 5 bases between them. Germline lookup yields CDR1 SGHVS and CDR2 FQNEAQ. This CDR3 is 13 amino acids long.